The 13 T cell receptor beta chains below come from one sample, sequenced in a study of blood T cell repertoires in COVID-19. The repertoire was sequenced with immunoSEQ multiplex PCR; TCRdb's copy has only in-frame clones and lacks some. The table has some 180,000 clones, 85% to 90% seen once. Sequenced input: peripheral blood. The receptors come from a man in his forties or fifties with active or convalescent COVID-19.

This rearrangement joins TRBV3-1 (or the pseudogene TRBV3-2) to TRBJ1-1, with 10 bases fitting TRBD1. The CDR3 is made up of 14 amino acids. V lost 5 bases, J lost 4 bases, and 4 bases stayed unmatched. Germline V CDR1 and CDR2: LGHDT, YNNKEL (reference sequence). The CDR3 DNA sequence: TGTGCCAGCAGCTTCCGGGACAGGGGCACTGAAGCTTTCTTT. This encodes CASSFRDRGTEAFF.

The V gene is TRBV2, the J gene TRBJ1-1; no reliable D call. CDR3 length: 13 amino acids. From germline, CDR1 is SNHLY and CDR2 FYNNEI. The V end lost 5 bases, the J end lost 3 bases, and 10 bases lay between the germline ends. CDR3 DNA sequence: TGTGCCAGCAGTTTAGGGAGAGACACTGAAGCTTTCTTT. It translates to CASSLGRDTEAFF.

This chain uses TRBV24-1 with TRBJ2-2; D is ambiguous. CDR3 length: 13 amino acids. The V gene's germline CDR1 is KGHDR and CDR2 SFDVKD. Trimming left V 5 bases short and J 4 bases short, with 7 bases between. CDR3 sequence (DNA): TGTGCCACCAGTGTGGAGAGCACCGGGGAGCTGTTTTTT. As protein: CATSVESTGELFF.

The chain uses TRBV7-9 and TRBJ1-1, with 10 bases matching TRBD1. V trimming: 8 bases; J trimming: 5 bases; junction bases outside the gene matches: 5. Per germline, CDR1 SEHNR and CDR2 FQNEAQ (reference sequence). The CDR3 length is 13 residues. The CDR3 bases are TGTGCCAGCTGGGACAGGGGTGTTACTGAAGCTTTCTTT. This sequence encodes CASWDRGVTEAFF.

The V gene is TRBV28, the J gene TRBJ1-1; D is perhaps TRBD1 (5 bases). This CDR3 is built from 15 residues. CDR1 is MDHEN and CDR2 is SYDVKM in the germline V gene. V was cut by 7 bases and J by 1 base, with 16 bases left in between. The CDR3 DNA reads TGTGCCAGCACTCCCGGGGGGGGAAAGAACACTGAAGCTTTCTTT. It encodes CASTPGGGKNTEAFF. Based on the CDR3 plus reference TRBV28 and TRBJ1-1, the full variable domain is DVKVTQSSRYLVKRTGEKVFLECVQDMDHENMFWYRQDPGLGLRLIYFSYDVKMKEKGDIPEGYSVSREKKERFSLILESASTNQTSMYLCASTPGGGKNTEAFFGQGTRLTVV.

This clone was seen only a few times. The chain has TRBV3-1 (or the pseudogene TRBV3-2) and TRBJ1-2; 9 bases agree with TRBD1. The J segment lost 1 base and the V segment lost 4 bases, leaving 13 bases of the junction unmatched. Germline V gene sequence: CDR1 LGHDT, CDR2 YNNKEL (reference sequence). The length of the CDR3 is 18 residues. In nucleotides, the CDR3 is TGTGCCAGCAGCCGTCTTGTTCGGGACAGGGCCGGTAACTATGGCTACACCTTC. It codes for CASSRLVRDRAGNYGYTF.

The chain links TRBV20-1 to TRBJ2-5; weak D call: TRBD1 (6 bases). V gave up 6 bases and J gave up 7 bases, with 15 bases separating them. CDR1 is DFQATT and CDR2 is SNEGSKA in the germline V gene (reference sequence). The CDR3 is made up of 12 amino acids. DNA for the CDR3: TGCAGTGCCAGTACAGGGTTGGGGACCCAGTACTTC. Protein: CSASTGLGTQYF.

This rearrangement joins TRBV4-3 to TRBJ2-2, with D hard to call. Trimming pared 3 bases from V and 6 bases from J, leaving 11 bases between. CDR1 LGHNA and CDR2 YSLEER come from the germline V gene. The CDR3 is 14 residues long. The DNA of the CDR3 is TGCGCCAGCAGCCAGGGCTACTTCTCCGGGGAGCTGTTTTTT. Translation gives CASSQGYFSGELFF.

The chain carries TRBV7-2 and TRBJ1-5; D remains unclear. Germline lookup yields CDR1 SGHTA and CDR2 FQGNSA. V was pared by 1 base and J by 6 bases, with 4 bases between. The CDR3 runs 12 residues. The CDR3 nucleotides read TGTGCCAGCAGCTTAGTTAGTCAGCCCCAGCATTTT. Its translation: CASSLVSQPQHF.

The chain carries TRBV7-2 and TRBJ1-1; D may be TRBD1 (6 bases). The germline V gene encodes CDR1 SGHTA and CDR2 FQGNSA. The CDR3 sequence is 14 residues long. Trimming took off 5 bases at V and 0 bases at J, with 10 bases between the two ends. The CDR3 is CASSRRQVNTEAFF. CDR3 bases: TGTGCCAGCAGCCGCCGACAGGTGAACACTGAAGCTTTCTTT.

The V gene is TRBV9, the J gene TRBJ1-2; D not resolved. Trimming removed 0 bases from V and 1 base from J, with 10 bases in between. From germline, CDR1 is SGDLS and CDR2 YYNGEE. The CDR3 is 15 amino acids. The CDR3 DNA reads TGTGCCAGCAGCGTAGGAGTACTTCTTAACTATGGCTACACCTTC. Its translation is CASSVGVLLNYGYTF. The full variable domain, its missing parts supplied by reference TRBV9 and TRBJ1-2, is DSGVTQTPKHLITATGQRVTLRCSPRSGDLSVYWYQQSLDQGLQFLIQYYNGEERAKGNILERFSAQQFPDLHSELNLSSLELGDSALYFCASSVGVLLNYGYTFGSGTRLTVV.

The J gene is TRBJ1-6, the V gene TRBV5-1, with D possibly being TRBD1 (6 bases). The CDR3 length is 14 residues. Germline loops: CDR1 SGHRS, CDR2 YFSETQ. V lost 4 bases to trimming and J lost 9 bases, with 14 bases between them. This chain's CDR3 is CASSEIAQGSPLHF. CDR3 DNA: TGCGCCAGCAGCGAAATCGCACAGGGTTCACCCCTCCACTTT.

The J gene is TRBJ2-2, the V gene TRBV19, with TRBD1 matching 7 bases. Per the germline V gene, CDR1 is LNHDA and CDR2 is SQIVND (reference sequence). CDR3 size: 13 residues. V lost 8 bases to trimming and J lost 8 bases; unmatched junction nucleotides: 8. CDR3 protein: CASGQVRGGELFF. DNA of the CDR3: TGTGCCAGTGGACAGGTGCGAGGGGGGGAGCTGTTTTTT.